This TCR beta chain was sequenced for a study of cytomegalovirus exposure and HLA in healthy donors. Study conclusions and caveats: Analyses of presence and absence presupposed an approximately uniform sequencing depth across donors.

There were likely unrecorded immune exposures, though donors were nominally healthy when sampled. As concerns this clone: Its antigen is undetermined.

PCR employed 60 Vbeta and 13 Jbeta primers. Measured with immunoSEQ multiplex PCR; TCRdb has only the in-frame clones, and not every one. In the table there are 70,000 to 90,000 clones, roughly 74% of which are singletons. V was cut by 3 bases and J by 0 bases, with 5 bases left in between. The CDR3 has 13 residues. Germline CDR1 is MNHEY and CDR2 is SMNVEV (reference sequence). Sequences were obtained from PBMCs. The chain employs TRBV27 and TRBJ1-1, with D uncertain. This receptor was taken from a man aged 35-49 years in good health and CMV-seronegative. The CDR3 loop is CASSFMLNTEAFF. The CDR3, as DNA: TGTGCCAGCAGTTTTATGTTGAACACTGAAGCTTTCTTT.